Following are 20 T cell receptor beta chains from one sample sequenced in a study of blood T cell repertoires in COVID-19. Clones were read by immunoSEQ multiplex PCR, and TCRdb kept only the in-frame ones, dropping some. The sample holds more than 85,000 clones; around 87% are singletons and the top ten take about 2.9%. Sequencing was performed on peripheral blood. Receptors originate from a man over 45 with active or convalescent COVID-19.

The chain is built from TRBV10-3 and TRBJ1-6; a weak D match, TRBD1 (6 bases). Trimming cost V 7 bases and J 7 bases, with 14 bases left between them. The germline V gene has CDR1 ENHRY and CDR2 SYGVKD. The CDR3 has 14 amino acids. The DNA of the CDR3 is TGTGCCATCACAGTCGGACAGCAGAATTCACCCCTCCACTTT. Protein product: CAITVGQQNSPLHF.

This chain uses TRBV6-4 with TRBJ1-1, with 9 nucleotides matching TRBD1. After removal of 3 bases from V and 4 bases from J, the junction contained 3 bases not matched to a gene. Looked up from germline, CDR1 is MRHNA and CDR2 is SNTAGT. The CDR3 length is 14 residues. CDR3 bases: TGTGCCAGCAGTGAGGACAGGGGCGGCACTGAAGCTTTCTTT. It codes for CASSEDRGGTEAFF.

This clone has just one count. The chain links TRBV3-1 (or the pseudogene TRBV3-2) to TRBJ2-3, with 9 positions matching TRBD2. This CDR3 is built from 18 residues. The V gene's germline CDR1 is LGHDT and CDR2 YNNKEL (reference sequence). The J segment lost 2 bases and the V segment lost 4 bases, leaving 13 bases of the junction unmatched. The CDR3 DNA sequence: TGTGCCAGCAGCCGTTCTCCTCTAGCGGGGACTCTCACAGATACGCAGTATTTT. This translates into CASSRSPLAGTLTDTQYF.

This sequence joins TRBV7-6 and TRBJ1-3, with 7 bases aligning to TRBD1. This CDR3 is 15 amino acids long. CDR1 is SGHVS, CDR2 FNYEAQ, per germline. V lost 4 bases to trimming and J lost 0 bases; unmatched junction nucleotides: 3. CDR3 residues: CASSSGTASGNTIYF. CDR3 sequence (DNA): TGTGCCAGCAGCTCTGGGACAGCCTCTGGAAACACCATATATTTT.

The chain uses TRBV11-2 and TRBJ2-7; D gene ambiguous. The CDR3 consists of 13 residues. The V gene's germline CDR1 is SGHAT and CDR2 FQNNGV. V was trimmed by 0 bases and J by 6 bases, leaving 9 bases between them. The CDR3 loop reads CASSLELGSEQYV. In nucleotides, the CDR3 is TGTGCCAGCAGCTTAGAGCTAGGTTCCGAGCAGTACGTC.

The CDR3 loop is CASSERQGGYGYTF. CDR3 nucleotide sequence: TGTGCCAGCAGTGAAAGACAGGGAGGTTATGGCTACACCTTC. This rearrangement joins TRBV6-1 to TRBJ1-2, with TRBD1 matching over 7 bases. The CDR3 contains 14 residues. The germline CDR1 and CDR2 sequences are MNHNS and SASEGT. With 2 bases clipped from V and 5 bases from J, the junction kept 5 bases outside the gene matches.

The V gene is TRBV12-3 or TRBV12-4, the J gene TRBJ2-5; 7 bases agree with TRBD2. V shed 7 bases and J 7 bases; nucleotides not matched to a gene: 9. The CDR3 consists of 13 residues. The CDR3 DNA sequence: TGTGCCAGCACTGAGGCTGGGGAGGGGACCCAGTACTTC. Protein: CASTEAGEGTQYF.

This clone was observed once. CDR3 protein: CASSLPAGLGNTIYF. The CDR3 DNA follows: TGTGCCAGCAGTTTACCGGCAGGGTTAGGAAACACCATATATTTT. This chain links TRBV28 with TRBJ1-3; weak D call: TRBD1 (5 bases). V was cut by 2 bases and J by 4 bases, with 12 bases left in between. Germline CDR1 and CDR2: MDHEN and SYDVKM. This CDR3 is 15 amino acids long. Supplemented by reference TRBV28 and TRBJ1-3, the full variable domain reads DVKVTQSSRYLVKRTGEKVFLECVQDMDHENMFWYRQDPGLGLRLIYFSYDVKMKEKGDIPEGYSVSREKKERFSLILESASTNQTSMYLCASSLPAGLGNTIYFGEGSWLTVV.

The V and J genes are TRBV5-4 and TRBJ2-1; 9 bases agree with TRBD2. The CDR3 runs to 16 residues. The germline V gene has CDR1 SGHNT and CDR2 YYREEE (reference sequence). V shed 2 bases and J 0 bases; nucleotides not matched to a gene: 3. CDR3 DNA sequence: TGTGCCAGCAGCTTCGGTAGCGGGGGCTCCTACAATGAGCAGTTCTTC. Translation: CASSFGSGGSYNEQFF. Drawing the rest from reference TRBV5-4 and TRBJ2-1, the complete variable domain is ETGVTQSPTHLIKTRGQQVTLRCSSQSGHNTVSWYQQALGQGPQFIFQYYREEENGRGNFPPRFSGLQFPNYSSELNVNALELDDSALYLCASSFGSGGSYNEQFFGPGTRLTVL.

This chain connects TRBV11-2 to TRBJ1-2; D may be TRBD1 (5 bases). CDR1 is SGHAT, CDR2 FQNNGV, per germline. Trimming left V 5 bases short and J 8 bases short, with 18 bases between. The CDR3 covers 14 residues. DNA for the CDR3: TGTGCCAGCAGCCGTGGGGACGGGGGGAAGGGCTACACCTTC. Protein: CASSRGDGGKGYTF. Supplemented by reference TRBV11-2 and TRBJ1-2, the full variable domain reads EAGVAQSPRYKIIEKRQSVAFWCNPISGHATLYWYQQILGQGPKLLIQFQNNGVVDDSQLPKDRFSAERLKGVDSTLKIQPAKLEDSAVYLCASSRGDGGKGYTFGSGTRLTVV.

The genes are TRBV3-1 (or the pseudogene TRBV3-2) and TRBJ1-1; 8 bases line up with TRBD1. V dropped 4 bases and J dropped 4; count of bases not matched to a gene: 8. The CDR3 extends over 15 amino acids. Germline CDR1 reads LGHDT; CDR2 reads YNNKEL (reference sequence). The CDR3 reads CASSPHGTGLTEAFF. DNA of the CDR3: TGTGCCAGCAGCCCACATGGGACAGGCCTCACTGAAGCTTTCTTT.

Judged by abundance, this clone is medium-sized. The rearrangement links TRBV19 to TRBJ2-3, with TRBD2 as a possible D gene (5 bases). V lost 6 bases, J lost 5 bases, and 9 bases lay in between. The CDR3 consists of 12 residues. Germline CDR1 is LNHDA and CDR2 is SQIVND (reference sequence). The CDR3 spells CASRLSGDTQYF. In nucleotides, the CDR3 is TGTGCCAGTAGACTAAGCGGAGATACGCAGTATTTT.

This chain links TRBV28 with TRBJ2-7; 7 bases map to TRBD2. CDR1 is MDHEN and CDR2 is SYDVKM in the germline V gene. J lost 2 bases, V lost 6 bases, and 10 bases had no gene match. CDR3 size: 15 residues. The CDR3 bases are TGTGCCAGCAGACCCCAGGGCGGGGGTACCTACGAGCAGTACTTC. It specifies CASRPQGGGTYEQYF.

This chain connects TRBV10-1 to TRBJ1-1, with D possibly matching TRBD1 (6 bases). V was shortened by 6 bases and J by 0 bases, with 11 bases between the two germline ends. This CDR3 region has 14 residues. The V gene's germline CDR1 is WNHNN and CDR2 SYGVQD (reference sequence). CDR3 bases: TGCGCCAGCAGCCCGGACAGTCTGAACACTGAAGCTTTCTTT. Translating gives CASSPDSLNTEAFF.

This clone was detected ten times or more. The CDR3: CASIDRTMNTGELFF. CDR3 coding DNA: TGTGCCAGCATTGACCGGACAATGAACACCGGGGAGCTGTTTTTT. V and J are TRBV6-6 and TRBJ2-2, with TRBD1 as a possible D gene (5 bases). Between the trimmed V and J ends, which lost 7 bases and 1 base, there was a span of 13 bases. The V gene's germline CDR1 is MNHNY and CDR2 SVGAGI (reference sequence). This CDR3 has 15 amino acids.

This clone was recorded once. This CDR3 is CASSQERFDEQYV. The DNA of the CDR3 is TGCGCCAGCAGCCAAGAACGGTTCGACGAGCAGTACGTC. The V and J genes are TRBV4-1 and TRBJ2-7; D remains unclear. The CDR3 loop spans 13 amino acids. Germline loops: CDR1 MGHRA, CDR2 YSYEKL. V was pared by 0 bases and J by 5 bases, with 8 bases between.

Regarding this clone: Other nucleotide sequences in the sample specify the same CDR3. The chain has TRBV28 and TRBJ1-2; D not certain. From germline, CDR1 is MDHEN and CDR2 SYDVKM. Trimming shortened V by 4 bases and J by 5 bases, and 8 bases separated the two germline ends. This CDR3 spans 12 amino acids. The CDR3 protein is CASSSDSYGYTF. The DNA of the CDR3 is TGTGCCAGCAGTTCGGACTCATATGGCTACACCTTC.

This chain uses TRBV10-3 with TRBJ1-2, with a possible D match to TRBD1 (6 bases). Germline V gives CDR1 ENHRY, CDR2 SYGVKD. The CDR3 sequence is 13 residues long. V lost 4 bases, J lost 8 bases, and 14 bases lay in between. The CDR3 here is CAISVGGDGGYTF. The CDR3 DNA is TGTGCCATCAGTGTAGGGGGTGATGGGGGCTACACCTTC.

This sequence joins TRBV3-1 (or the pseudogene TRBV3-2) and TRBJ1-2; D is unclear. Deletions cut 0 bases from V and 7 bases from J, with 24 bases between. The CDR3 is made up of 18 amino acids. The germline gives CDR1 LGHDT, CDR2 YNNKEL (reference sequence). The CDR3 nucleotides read TGTGCCAGCAGCCAAGATTTCGGAAGGGAGACGATGGTATTTGGCTACACCTTC. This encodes CASSQDFGRETMVFGYTF.

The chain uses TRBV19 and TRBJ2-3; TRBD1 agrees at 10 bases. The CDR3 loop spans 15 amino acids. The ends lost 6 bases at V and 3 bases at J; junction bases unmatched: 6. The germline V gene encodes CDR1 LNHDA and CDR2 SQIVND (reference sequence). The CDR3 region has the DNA TGTGCCAGTAGCCGGGGACAGGGGCTGACAGATACGCAGTATTTT. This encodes CASSRGQGLTDTQYF.